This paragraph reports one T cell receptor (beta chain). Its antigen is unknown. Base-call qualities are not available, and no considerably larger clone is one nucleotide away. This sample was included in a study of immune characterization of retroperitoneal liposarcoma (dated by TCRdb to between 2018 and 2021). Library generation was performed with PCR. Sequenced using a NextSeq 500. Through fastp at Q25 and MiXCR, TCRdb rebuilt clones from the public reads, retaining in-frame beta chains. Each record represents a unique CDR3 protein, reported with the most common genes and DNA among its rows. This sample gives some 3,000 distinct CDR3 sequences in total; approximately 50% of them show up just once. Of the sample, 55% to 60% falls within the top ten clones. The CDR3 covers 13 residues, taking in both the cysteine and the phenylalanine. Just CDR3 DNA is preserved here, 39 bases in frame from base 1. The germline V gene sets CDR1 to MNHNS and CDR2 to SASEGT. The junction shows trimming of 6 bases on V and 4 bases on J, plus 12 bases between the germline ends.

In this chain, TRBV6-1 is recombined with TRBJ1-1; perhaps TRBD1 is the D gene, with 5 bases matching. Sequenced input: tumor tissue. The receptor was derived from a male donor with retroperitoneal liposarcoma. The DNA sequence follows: TGTGCCAGCAGCCCGGGACTCGGCACTGAAGCTTTCTTT. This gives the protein CASSPGLGTEAFF.